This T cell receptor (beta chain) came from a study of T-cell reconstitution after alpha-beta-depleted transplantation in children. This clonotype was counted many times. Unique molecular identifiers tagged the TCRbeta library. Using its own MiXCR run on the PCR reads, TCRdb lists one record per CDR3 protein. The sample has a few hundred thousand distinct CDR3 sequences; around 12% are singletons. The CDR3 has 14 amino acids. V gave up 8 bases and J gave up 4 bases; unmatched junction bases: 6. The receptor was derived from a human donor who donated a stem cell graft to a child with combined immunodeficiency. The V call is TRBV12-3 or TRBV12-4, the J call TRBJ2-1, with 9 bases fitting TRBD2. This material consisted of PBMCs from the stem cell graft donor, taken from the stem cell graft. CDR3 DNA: TGTGCCAGCCGTCGACTAGCGGATTACAATGAGCAGTTCTTC. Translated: CASRRLADYNEQFF.